One sample yielded the 3 T cell receptor beta chains listed below, sequenced in a study of post-analysis software for immune sequencing data. Study-wide points: Higher frequency in patients than in controls was seen for roughly five TRBV segments, with TRBV5-6, TRBV5-1 and TRBV20-1 among them.

No antigen has been assigned to these receptors. The TCR beta cDNA libraries contained unique molecular identifiers. MiXCR was run by TCRdb on the PCR reads, yielding one entry per CDR3 protein. The sample consists of about 540,000 distinct CDR3 sequences, under 40% of them appearing once. Sequencing used blood. Source of these receptors: a girl under 18 with multiple sclerosis.

This clonotype was found a few times. The V gene is TRBV5-1, the J gene TRBJ2-3, with D uncertain. The germline V gene has CDR1 SGHRS and CDR2 YFSETQ. Trimming removed 6 bases at V and 0 bases at J, with 11 bases between. CDR3 length: 14 amino acids. CDR3 sequence reads: CASKYDGSTDTQYF. CDR3 sequence (DNA): TGCGCCAGCAAATACGACGGTAGCACAGATACGCAGTATTTT. Drawing the rest from reference TRBV5-1 and TRBJ2-3, the complete variable domain is KAGVTQTPRYLIKTRGQQVTLSCSPISGHRSVSWYQQTPGQGLQFLFEYFSETQRNKGNFPGRFSGRQFSNSRSEMNVSTLELGDSALYLCASKYDGSTDTQYFGPGTRLTVL.

This clonotype has only a few counts. The rearrangement joins TRBV12-3 or TRBV12-4 to TRBJ2-7; no definite D call. V lost 7 bases to trimming and J lost 5 bases, with 9 bases between them. This CDR3 has 11 residues. Here the CDR3 DNA reads TGTGCCAGCACTTTTTCGGACGAGCAGTACTTC. Residues: CASTFSDEQYF.

This clonotype was detected a few times. The rearrangement joins TRBV7-9 to TRBJ1-2, with D unresolved. CDR3 length equals 14 residues. V lost 4 bases and J 1 base, leaving 10 bases between the germline ends. CDR1 and CDR2 from the germline V gene are SEHNR and FQNEAQ (reference sequence). DNA of the CDR3: TGTGCCAGCAGCTGGGCGACGGGTAACTATGGCTACACCTTC. Its translation is CASSWATGNYGYTF.